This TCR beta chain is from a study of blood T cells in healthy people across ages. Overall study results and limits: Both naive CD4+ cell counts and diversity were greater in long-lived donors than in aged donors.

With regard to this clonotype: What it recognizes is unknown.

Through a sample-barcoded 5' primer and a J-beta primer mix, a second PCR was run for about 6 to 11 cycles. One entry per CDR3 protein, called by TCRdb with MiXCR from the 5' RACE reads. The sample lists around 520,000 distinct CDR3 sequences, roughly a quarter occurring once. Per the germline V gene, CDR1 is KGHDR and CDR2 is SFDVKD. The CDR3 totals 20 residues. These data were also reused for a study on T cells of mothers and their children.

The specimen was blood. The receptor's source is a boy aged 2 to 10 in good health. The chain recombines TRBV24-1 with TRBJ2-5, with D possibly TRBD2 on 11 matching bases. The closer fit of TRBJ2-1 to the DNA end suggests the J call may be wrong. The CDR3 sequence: CATRRDRGWLAGGKWNEQFF. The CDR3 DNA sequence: TGTGCCACCAGACGGGACAGGGGATGGCTAGCGGGGGGTAAATGGAATGAGCAGTTCTTC.